This T cell receptor beta chain originates from a study of T cells in Graves' hyperthyroidism and ophthalmopathy. This clonotype has ten or more counts. Its antigen is unidentified. Whole-study findings and limits: Most thyroid clonotypes expanded above 0.001 were also detected in blood.

The definition of stable Graves' hyperthyroidism was no ophthalmopathy progression within 18 months. Recently diagnosed hyperthyroidism of less than 2 months' duration affected patients aged 18 to 65. Each 10 ml fresh peripheral blood draw supplied the PBMCs. RNA transcripts yielded amplified TCR beta CDR3 regions. Primed by the HTBI set, a first-round RT-PCR was run on the TCR CDR3. MiXCR was run by TCRdb on the multiplex PCR reads, yielding one entry per CDR3 protein. The table shows 250,000 to 350,000 distinct CDR3 sequences, with 16% occurring only once. The CDR3 has 14 residues. Trimming removed 7 bases at V and 2 bases at J, with 14 bases between.

This sequence originates from a man aged 25 to 40 with Graves' hyperthyroidism. V usage is TRBV12-3 or TRBV12-4 and J usage is TRBJ1-1; D unclear. The sequencing input was blood. CDR3 coding DNA: TGTGCCAGCACCCCCGGCAGGCTAAACACTGAAGCTTTCTTT. Translated: CASTPGRLNTEAFF.